This T cell receptor (beta chain) was captured by sequencing in a study of shared clonotypes between healthy human individuals. It was across several immunoSEQ plates that each subset's genomic DNA was evenly split. Source study methods: Junction-only sequences without quality scores came from ImmunoSEQ, so filtering differed. Assay: immunoSEQ multiplex PCR; the TCRdb copy retains only in-frame clones and omits some. V and J calls and clone size are copied from that table; D and trimming were computed from the DNA. Of 450,000 to 500,000 clones in the sample, 79% were seen once. This CDR3 has 13 residues. Germline-derived CDR1 and CDR2 are MDHEN and SYDVKM. Trimming took 6 bases from V and 4 from J; bases not matched to a gene: 5.

The sample consisted of PBMCs. This sequence joins TRBV28 and TRBJ1-1; 7 nucleotides match TRBD1. The source is a middle-aged woman in good health. Some clones in this sample may be carry-over from other donors' samples. The CDR3 nucleotides are TGTGCCAGCAGCACAGGGGATGGCACTGAAGCTTTCTTT. It yields the protein CASSTGDGTEAFF.